These 20 T cell receptor beta chains were all obtained from the same sample, sequenced in a study of CD8 T cells in Susac syndrome. RNA in amounts of about 0.5 to 1 ug was reverse transcribed with random hexamers. TCRdb analysed the immunoSEQ multiplex PCR reads with MiXCR anew, one entry per CDR3 protein. The sample shows a few hundred thousand distinct CDR3 sequences, more than 80% of them seen only once. The sequenced sample consisted of CD8+ T cells from PBMCs. The receptors were gathered from a human donor with multiple sclerosis.

This clonotype was observed once. The chain has TRBV30 and TRBJ2-2; D remains unclear. V was clipped by 2 bases and J by 6 bases, with 4 bases between them. The CDR3 has 11 amino acids. Germline CDR1 GTSNPN, CDR2 SVGIG (reference sequence). The CDR3 DNA follows: TGTGCCTGGAGTTTGGCCGGGGAGCTGTTTTTT. It codes for CAWSLAGELFF.

The CDR3 is CASSLWAEKIGSEKLFF. CDR3 nucleotide sequence: TGTGCCAGCAGCCTATGGGCCGAGAAGATTGGCAGTGAAAAACTGTTTTTT. The rearrangement links TRBV27 to TRBJ1-4; D is unclear. Germline V CDR1 and CDR2: MNHEY, SMNVEV (reference sequence). The CDR3 is 17 amino acids. The V end lost 6 bases, the J end lost 7 bases, and 24 bases lay between the germline ends.

The CDR3 nucleotides are TGTGCCAGCAGCGGACCCCACTCCTACGAGCAGTACTTC. This encodes CASSGPHSYEQYF. The V and J genes are TRBV9 and TRBJ2-7; D is ambiguous. The CDR3 totals 13 residues. CDR1 and CDR2 from the germline V gene are SGDLS and YYNGEE. Trimming stripped 3 bases from V and 0 bases from J, with 7 bases between.

The genes are TRBV27 and TRBJ1-1; D gene unclear. CDR3 length: 12 amino acids. Germline V gene data show CDR1 as MNHEY and CDR2 as SMNVEV (reference sequence). Trimming shortened V by 4 bases and J by 3 bases, and 6 bases separated the two germline ends. CDR3 sequence (DNA): TGTGCCAGCAGTTCCCTACACACTGAAGCTTTCTTT. It is translated as CASSSLHTEAFF.

This chain connects TRBV7-6 to TRBJ1-1; TRBD1 matches at 8 bases. The length of the CDR3 is 15 residues. The germline CDR1 and CDR2 sequences are SGHVS and FNYEAQ. V lost 6 bases and J lost 2; bases outside the gene matches: 8. CDR3 DNA sequence: TGTGCCAGCAGACCAACAGGGGGGGGAAACACTGAAGCTTTCTTT. Encoded protein: CASRPTGGGNTEAFF.

V gene TRBV7-9 combines with J gene TRBJ1-2; the D is unclear. From germline, CDR1 is SEHNR and CDR2 FQNEAQ (reference sequence). The germline V and J ends were trimmed by 5 bases and 4 bases, with 5 bases remaining between them. This CDR3 is built from 11 residues. CDR3 nucleotides: TGTGCCAGCAGCAACAGCTATGGCTACACCTTC. Translating it yields CASSNSYGYTF.

This chain connects TRBV30 to TRBJ1-2, with D perhaps TRBD1 (5 bases). Trimming shortened V by 2 bases and J by 1 base, and 26 bases separated the two germline ends. The germline V gene encodes CDR1 GTSNPN and CDR2 SVGIG (reference sequence). The CDR3 contains 19 residues. The DNA of the CDR3 is TGTGCCTGGAGTATTAGGGTGCGAGGGGCTGCGCGTTTTAACTATGGCTACACCTTC. Translated: CAWSIRVRGAARFNYGYTF.

The V call is TRBV20-1, the J call TRBJ2-1; 7 positions agree with TRBD2. Germline V lookup: CDR1 DFQATT, CDR2 SNEGSKA (reference sequence). The CDR3 loop spans 16 amino acids. V lost 0 bases to trimming and J lost 7 bases; unmatched junction nucleotides: 12. The CDR3 is CSARDLAGVTGNEQFF. The CDR3 nucleotides read TGCAGTGCTAGAGATTTGGCGGGAGTCACAGGTAATGAGCAGTTCTTC.

The rearrangement uses TRBV6-1 and TRBJ2-1; D is tentatively TRBD1 or TRBD2 (6 bases each). The ends were cut back, 6 bases at V and 8 bases at J, with 17 bases in the middle. The length of the CDR3 is 14 residues. Germline V gives CDR1 MNHNS, CDR2 SASEGT. The CDR3 region is CASRGGGSWYEQFF. The DNA of the CDR3 is TGTGCCAGCAGAGGAGGGGGGAGTTGGTATGAGCAGTTCTTC.

This chain uses TRBV12-3 or TRBV12-4 with TRBJ2-3, with D perhaps matching TRBD2 (5 bases). V gave up 0 bases and J gave up 2 bases, with 9 bases separating them. The CDR3 contains 15 residues. As DNA, the CDR3 is TGTGCCAGCAGTTTAGCTTCGGGATTCACAGATACGCAGTATTTT. Translation: CASSLASGFTDTQYF.

The chain uses TRBV12-3 or TRBV12-4 and TRBJ1-5; TRBD1 matches at 7 bases. This CDR3 has 13 residues. J gave up 7 bases and V 5 bases, and 5 bases lay outside the gene matches. The CDR3 coding sequence is TGTGCCAGCAGTGCACAGGGGTACCAGCCCCAGCATTTT. This translates into CASSAQGYQPQHF.

The chain uses TRBV30 and TRBJ1-1; D gene ambiguous. With 2 bases removed from V and 6 bases from J, the gap between germline ends came to 13 bases. The CDR3 length is 13 residues. CDR1 and CDR2 from the germline V gene are GTSNPN and SVGIG (reference sequence). Here the CDR3 reads CAWSRSPYPEAFF. The CDR3 DNA follows: TGTGCCTGGAGTCGTTCCCCCTACCCTGAAGCTTTCTTT.

This clonotype has more than one count but fewer than ten. This chain joins TRBV6-1 and TRBJ2-1; the D gene is possibly TRBD1 (5 bases). The CDR3 is 16 amino acids. CDR1 and CDR2 from the germline V gene are MNHNS and SASEGT. Trimming took 0 bases from V and 6 from J, leaving 15 bases between them. This CDR3 reads CASSEAPITGPNEQFF. The CDR3 nucleotides are TGTGCCAGCAGTGAAGCGCCGATTACAGGTCCCAATGAGCAGTTCTTC.

The chain has TRBV29-1 and TRBJ2-6, with a possible D match to TRBD1 (6 bases). V shed 6 bases and J shed 2 bases, with 8 bases lying between them. This CDR3 comprises 13 residues. Germline CDR1 reads SQVTM; CDR2 reads ANQGSEA. CDR3 amino acids: CSVGGTGANVLTF. In nucleotides, the CDR3 is TGCAGCGTAGGGGGTACTGGGGCCAACGTCCTGACTTTC. The variable domain in full, completed from reference TRBV29-1 and TRBJ2-6, reads SAVISQKPSRDICQRGTSLTIQCQVDSQVTMMFWYRQQPGQSLTLIATANQGSEATYESGFVIDKFPISRPNLTFSTLTVSNMSPEDSSIYLCSVGGTGANVLTFGAGSRLTVL.

The rearrangement links TRBV30 to TRBJ1-6, with D unclear. This CDR3 comprises 13 residues. Germline V lookup: CDR1 GTSNPN, CDR2 SVGIG (reference sequence). V lost 5 bases and J 10 bases, leaving 15 bases between the germline ends. The CDR3, as DNA: TGTGCCTGGGGGGAGTCCGGCGCCTCACCCCTCCACTTT. It translates to CAWGESGASPLHF.

The rearrangement links TRBV2 to TRBJ2-7; D is tentatively TRBD1 or TRBD2 (5 bases each). V lost 4 bases to trimming and J lost 5 bases, with 24 bases between them. Germline V gene data show CDR1 as SNHLY and CDR2 as FYNNEI. The CDR3 runs 17 residues. The CDR3 region is CASSGPGPASDFDEQYF. DNA of the CDR3: TGTGCCAGCAGTGGGCCGGGACCGGCCAGCGATTTCGACGAGCAGTACTTC.

This chain joins TRBV3-1 and TRBJ2-3; D remains ambiguous. The CDR3 is 13 residues long. Per germline, CDR1 LGHDT and CDR2 YNNKEL (reference sequence). With 2 bases removed from V and 0 bases from J, the gap between germline ends came to 3 bases. The CDR3 nucleotides read TGTGCCAGCAGCCAACTGAGCACAGATACGCAGTATTTT. This gives the protein CASSQLSTDTQYF.

The table lists this clonotype with a few counts. The V gene is TRBV19, the J gene TRBJ1-1; D may be TRBD1 (6 bases). The CDR3 totals 14 residues. The germline V gene encodes CDR1 LNHDA and CDR2 SQIVND (reference sequence). The V and J ends lost 3 bases and 1 base respectively, with 9 bases between them. The CDR3 reads CASSIEGGNTEAFF. The CDR3 DNA sequence: TGTGCCAGTAGTATTGAGGGGGGGAACACTGAAGCTTTCTTT.

As regards this clonotype: Sequence at one end of the junction differs from germline and may be a read error. V usage is TRBV13 and J usage is TRBJ2-7; D may match TRBD1 or TRBD2 (5 bases each). CDR1 is PRHDT, CDR2 FYEKMQ, per germline (reference sequence). The CDR3 length is 15 residues. This chain's CDR3 is CASSIGPGSSYEQYF. CDR3 DNA: TGTGCCAGCAGCATAGGTCCAGGGAGCTCCTACGAGCAGTACTTC.

The sample holds one count of this clonotype. The chain couples TRBV12-3 or TRBV12-4 to TRBJ2-7, with D possibly TRBD2 on 5 matching bases. The CDR3 runs to 14 residues. V was pared by 3 bases and J by 5 bases, with 14 bases between. The CDR3 sequence: CASSFRVSRDEQYF. The CDR3 nucleotides are TGTGCCAGCAGTTTTAGAGTTTCGAGGGACGAGCAGTACTTC.